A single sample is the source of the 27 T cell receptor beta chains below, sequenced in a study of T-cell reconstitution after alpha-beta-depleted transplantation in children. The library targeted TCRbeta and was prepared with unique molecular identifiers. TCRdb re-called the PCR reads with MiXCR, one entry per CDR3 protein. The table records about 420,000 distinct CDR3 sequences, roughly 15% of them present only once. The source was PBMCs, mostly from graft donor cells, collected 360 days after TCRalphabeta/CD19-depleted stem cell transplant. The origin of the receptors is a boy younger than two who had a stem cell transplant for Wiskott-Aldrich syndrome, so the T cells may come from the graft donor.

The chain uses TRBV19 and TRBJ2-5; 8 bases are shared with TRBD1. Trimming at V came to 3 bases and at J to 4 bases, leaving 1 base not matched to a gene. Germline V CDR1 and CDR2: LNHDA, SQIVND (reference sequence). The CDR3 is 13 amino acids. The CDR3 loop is CASSMDRVETQYF. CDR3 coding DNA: TGTGCCAGTAGTATGGACAGGGTAGAGACCCAGTACTTC.

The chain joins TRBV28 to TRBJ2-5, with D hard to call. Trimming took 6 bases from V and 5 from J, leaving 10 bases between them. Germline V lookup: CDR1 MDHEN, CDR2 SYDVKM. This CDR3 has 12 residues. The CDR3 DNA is TGTGCCAGCAGCCACCCGTTGGAGACCCAGTACTTC. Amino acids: CASSHPLETQYF.

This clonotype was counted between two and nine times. The CDR3: CASSLLGIYEQYF. CDR3 coding DNA: TGCGCCAGCAGCTTGTTGGGTATCTACGAGCAGTACTTC. This chain links TRBV5-1 with TRBJ2-7; D unclear. Trimming cost V 1 base and J 3 bases, with 8 bases left between them. The CDR3 contains 13 residues. Germline CDR1 is SGHRS and CDR2 is YFSETQ.

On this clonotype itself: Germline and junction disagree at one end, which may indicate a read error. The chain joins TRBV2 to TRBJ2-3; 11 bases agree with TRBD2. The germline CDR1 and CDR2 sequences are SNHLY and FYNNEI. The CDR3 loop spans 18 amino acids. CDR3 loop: CTSSSTSGGPLSTDTQYF. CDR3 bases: TGTACCAGCAGCTCCACTAGCGGGGGACCCCTTAGCACAGATACGCAGTATTTT.

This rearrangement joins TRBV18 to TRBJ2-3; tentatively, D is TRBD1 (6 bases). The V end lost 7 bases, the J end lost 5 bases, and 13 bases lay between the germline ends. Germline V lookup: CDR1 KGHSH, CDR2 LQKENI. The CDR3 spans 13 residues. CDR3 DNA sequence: TGTGCCAGCTTGGGGACACGGGAAGATACGCAGTATTTT. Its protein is CASLGTREDTQYF.

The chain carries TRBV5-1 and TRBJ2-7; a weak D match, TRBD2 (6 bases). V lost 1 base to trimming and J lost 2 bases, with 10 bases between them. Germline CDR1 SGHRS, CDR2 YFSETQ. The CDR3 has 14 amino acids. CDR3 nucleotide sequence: TGCGCCAGCAGCTTGATTGGAGGGGCCTACGAGCAGTACTTC. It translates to CASSLIGGAYEQYF.

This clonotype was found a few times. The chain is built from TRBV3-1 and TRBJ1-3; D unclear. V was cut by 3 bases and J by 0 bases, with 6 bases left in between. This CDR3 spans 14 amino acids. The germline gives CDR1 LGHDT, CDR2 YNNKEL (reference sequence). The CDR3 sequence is CASSHEGSGNTIYF. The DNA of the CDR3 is TGTGCCAGCAGCCACGAGGGCTCTGGAAACACCATATATTTT.

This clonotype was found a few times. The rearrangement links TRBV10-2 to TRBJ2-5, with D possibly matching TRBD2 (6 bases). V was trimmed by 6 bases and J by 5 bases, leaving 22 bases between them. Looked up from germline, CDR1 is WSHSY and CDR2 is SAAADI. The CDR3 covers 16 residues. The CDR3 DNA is TGCGCCAGCAGCGGGACTCACAAATGGTCCCGCGAGACCCAGTACTTC. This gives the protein CASSGTHKWSRETQYF.

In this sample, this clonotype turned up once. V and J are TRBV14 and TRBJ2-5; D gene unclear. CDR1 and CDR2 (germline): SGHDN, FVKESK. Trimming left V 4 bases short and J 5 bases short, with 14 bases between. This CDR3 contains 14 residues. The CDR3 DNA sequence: TGTGCCAGCAGCCTTCGCCCGATCGGTGAGACCCAGTACTTC. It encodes CASSLRPIGETQYF. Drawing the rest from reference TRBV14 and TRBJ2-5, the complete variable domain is EAGVTQFPSHSVIEKGQTVTLRCDPISGHDNLYWYRRVMGKEIKFLLHFVKESKQDESGMPNNRFLAERTGGTYSTLKVQPAELEDSGVYFCASSLRPIGETQYFGPGTRLLVL.

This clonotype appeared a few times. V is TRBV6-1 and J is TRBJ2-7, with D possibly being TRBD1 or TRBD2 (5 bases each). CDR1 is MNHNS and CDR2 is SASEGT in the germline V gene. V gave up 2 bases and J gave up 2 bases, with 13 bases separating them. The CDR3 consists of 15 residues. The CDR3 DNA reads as TGTGCCAGCAGTGAACCCTCCCGGGGCACCTACGAGCAGTACTTC. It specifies CASSEPSRGTYEQYF.

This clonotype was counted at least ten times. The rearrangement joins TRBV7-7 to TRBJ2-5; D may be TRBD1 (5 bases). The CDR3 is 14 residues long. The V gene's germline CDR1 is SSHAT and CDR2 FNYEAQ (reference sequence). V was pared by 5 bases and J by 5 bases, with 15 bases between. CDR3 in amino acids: CASSPWSTGETQYF. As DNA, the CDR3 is TGTGCCAGCAGCCCCTGGAGTACAGGCGAGACCCAGTACTTC.

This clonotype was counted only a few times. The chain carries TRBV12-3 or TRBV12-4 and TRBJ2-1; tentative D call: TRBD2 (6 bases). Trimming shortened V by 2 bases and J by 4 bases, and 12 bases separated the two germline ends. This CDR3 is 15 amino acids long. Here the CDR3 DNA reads TGTGCCAGCAGTTTAATAGCGGACGCTTACAATGAGCAGTTCTTC. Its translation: CASSLIADAYNEQFF.

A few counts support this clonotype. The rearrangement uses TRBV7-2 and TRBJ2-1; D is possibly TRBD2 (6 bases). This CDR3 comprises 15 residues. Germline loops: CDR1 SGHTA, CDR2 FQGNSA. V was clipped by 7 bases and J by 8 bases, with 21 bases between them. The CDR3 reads CASTLGGPAVDEQFF. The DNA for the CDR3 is TGTGCCAGCACCCTAGGAGGGCCGGCAGTCGATGAGCAGTTCTTC.

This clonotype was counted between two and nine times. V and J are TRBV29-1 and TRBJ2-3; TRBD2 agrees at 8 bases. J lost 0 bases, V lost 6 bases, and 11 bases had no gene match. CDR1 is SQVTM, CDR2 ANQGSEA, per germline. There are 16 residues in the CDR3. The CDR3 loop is CSVVLRGAASTDTQYF. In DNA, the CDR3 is TGCAGCGTAGTTTTGCGGGGGGCGGCGAGCACAGATACGCAGTATTTT.

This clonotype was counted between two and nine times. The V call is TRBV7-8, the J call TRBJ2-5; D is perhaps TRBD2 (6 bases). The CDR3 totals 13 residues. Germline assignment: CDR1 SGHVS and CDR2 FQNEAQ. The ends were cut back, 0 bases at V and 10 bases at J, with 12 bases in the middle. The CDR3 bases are TGTGCCAGCAGCTTAGCGGCGGGGTTCATCCAGTACTTC. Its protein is CASSLAAGFIQYF. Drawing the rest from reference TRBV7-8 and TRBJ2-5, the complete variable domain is GAGVSQSPRYKVAKRGQDVALRCDPISGHVSLFWYQQALGQGPEFLTYFQNEAQLDKSGLPSDRFFAERPEGSVSTLKIQRTQQEDSAVYLCASSLAAGFIQYFGPGTRLLVL.

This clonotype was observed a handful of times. The CDR3 here is CASMPLSGGLNTGELFF. The DNA of the CDR3 is TGTGCCAGCATGCCCCTTAGCGGGGGCCTAAACACCGGGGAGCTGTTTTTT. J is TRBJ2-2 and V is TRBV27; 9 bases agree with TRBD2. CDR1 is MNHEY and CDR2 is SMNVEV in the germline V gene (reference sequence). V lost 7 bases, J lost 2 bases, and 11 bases stayed unmatched. This CDR3 comprises 17 residues.

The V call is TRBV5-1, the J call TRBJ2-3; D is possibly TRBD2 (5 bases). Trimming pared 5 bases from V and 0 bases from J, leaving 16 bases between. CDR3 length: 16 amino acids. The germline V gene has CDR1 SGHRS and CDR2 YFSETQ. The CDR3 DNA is TGCGCCAGCAGAGCGCCCAACTGGGAGAGCACAGATACGCAGTATTTT. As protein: CASRAPNWESTDTQYF.

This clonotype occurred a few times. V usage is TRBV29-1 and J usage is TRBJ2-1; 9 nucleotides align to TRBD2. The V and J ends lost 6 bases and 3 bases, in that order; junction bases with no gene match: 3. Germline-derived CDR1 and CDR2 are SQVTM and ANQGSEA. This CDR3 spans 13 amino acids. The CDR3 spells CSVSSGNYNEQFF. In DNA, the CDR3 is TGCAGCGTGTCTAGCGGGAACTACAATGAGCAGTTCTTC.

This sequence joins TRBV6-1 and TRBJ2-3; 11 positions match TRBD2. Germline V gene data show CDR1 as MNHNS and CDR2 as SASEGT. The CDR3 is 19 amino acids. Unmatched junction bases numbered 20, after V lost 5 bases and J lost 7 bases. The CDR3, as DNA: TGTGCCAGCAGTATAGACAGGGGGAAGCCTAGCGGGAGGATGAATACGCAGTATTTT. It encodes CASSIDRGKPSGRMNTQYF.

The CDR3, as DNA: TGTGCCAGCAGCTCTAACAGGTGGGGGTTTTCCTACAATGAGCAGTTCTTC. Amino acids: CASSSNRWGFSYNEQFF. The chain carries TRBV9 and TRBJ2-1, with D perhaps assigned TRBD1 or TRBD2 (5 bases each). There are 17 residues in the CDR3. Deletions cut 4 bases from V and 1 base from J, with 18 bases between. The germline gives CDR1 SGDLS, CDR2 YYNGEE. The whole variable domain, filled in from reference TRBV9 and TRBJ2-1, reads DSGVTQTPKHLITATGQRVTLRCSPRSGDLSVYWYQQSLDQGLQFLIQYYNGEERAKGNILERFSAQQFPDLHSELNLSSLELGDSALYFCASSSNRWGFSYNEQFFGPGTRLTVL.

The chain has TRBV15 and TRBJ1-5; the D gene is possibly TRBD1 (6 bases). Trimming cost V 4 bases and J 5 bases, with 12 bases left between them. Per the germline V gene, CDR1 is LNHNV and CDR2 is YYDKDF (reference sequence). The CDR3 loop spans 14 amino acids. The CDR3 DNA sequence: TGTGCCACCAGCAAAGGGGGGCTAGATCAGCCCCAGCATTTT. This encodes CATSKGGLDQPQHF.

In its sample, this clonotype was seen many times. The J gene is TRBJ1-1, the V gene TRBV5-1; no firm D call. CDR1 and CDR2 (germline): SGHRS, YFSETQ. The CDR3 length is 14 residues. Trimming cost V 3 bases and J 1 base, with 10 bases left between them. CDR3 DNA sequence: TGCGCCAGCAGCTGGGGAGACCCGAACACTGAAGCTTTCTTT. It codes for CASSWGDPNTEAFF.

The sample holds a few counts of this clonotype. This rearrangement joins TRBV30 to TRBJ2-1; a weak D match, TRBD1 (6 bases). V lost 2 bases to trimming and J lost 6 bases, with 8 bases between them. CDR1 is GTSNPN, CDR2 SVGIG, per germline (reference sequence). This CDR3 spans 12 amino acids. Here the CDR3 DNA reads TGTGCCTGGAGTTGGGGGCCCAATGAGCAGTTCTTC. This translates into CAWSWGPNEQFF.

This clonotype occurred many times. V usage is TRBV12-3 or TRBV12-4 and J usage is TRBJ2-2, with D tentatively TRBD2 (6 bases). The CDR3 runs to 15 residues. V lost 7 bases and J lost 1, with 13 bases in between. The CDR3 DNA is TGTGCCAGCACCCTCCATAGCGGGAACACCGGGGAGCTGTTTTTT. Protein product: CASTLHSGNTGELFF.

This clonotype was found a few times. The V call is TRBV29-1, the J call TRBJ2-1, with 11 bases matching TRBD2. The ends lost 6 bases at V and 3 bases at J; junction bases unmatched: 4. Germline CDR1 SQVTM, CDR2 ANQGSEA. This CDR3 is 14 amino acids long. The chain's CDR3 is CSVVTSGNYNEQFF. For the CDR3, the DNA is TGCAGCGTAGTGACTAGCGGGAACTACAATGAGCAGTTCTTC.

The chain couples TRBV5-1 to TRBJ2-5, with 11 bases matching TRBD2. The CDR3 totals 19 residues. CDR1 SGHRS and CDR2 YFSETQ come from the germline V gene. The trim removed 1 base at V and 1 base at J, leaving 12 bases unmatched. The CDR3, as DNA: TGCGCCAGCAGCTTGTCCGTCCTAGCGGGAGGAGGGTTCCAAGAGACCCAGTACTTC. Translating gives CASSLSVLAGGGFQETQYF.

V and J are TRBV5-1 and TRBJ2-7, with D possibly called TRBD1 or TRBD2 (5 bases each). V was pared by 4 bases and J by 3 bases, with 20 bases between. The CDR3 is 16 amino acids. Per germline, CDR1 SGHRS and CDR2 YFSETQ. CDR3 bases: TGCGCCAGCAGCACTGGGCCGGGACGGGCTGTCTACGAGCAGTACTTC. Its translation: CASSTGPGRAVYEQYF.